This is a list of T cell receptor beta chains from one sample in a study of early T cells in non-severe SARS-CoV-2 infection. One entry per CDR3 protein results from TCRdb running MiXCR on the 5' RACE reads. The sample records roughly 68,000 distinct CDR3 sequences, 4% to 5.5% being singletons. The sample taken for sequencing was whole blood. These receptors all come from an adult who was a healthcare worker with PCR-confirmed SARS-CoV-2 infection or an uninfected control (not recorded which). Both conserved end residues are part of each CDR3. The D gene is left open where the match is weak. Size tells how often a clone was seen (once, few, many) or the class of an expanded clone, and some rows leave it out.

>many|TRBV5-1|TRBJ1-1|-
TGCGCCAGCAACCCAGGTGGGAACACTGAAGCTTTCTTT
CASNPGGNTEAFF
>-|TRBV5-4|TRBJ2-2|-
TGTGCCAGCAGCCCTGTTACAACCGGGGAGCTGTTTTTT
CASSPVTTGELFF
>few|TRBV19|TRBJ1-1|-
TGTGCCAGTAGTATAGGGAGGGACACTGAAGCTTTCTTT
CASSIGRDTEAFF
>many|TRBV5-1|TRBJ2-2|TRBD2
TGCGCCAGCAGCTTGGGACCTAGCGGGCAACACACCGGGGAGCTGTTTTTT
CASSLGPSGQHTGELFF
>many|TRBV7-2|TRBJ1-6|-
TGTGCCAGCAGCTCCCTCCAGGGAATCTATAATTCACCCCTCCACTTT
CASSSLQGIYNSPLHF
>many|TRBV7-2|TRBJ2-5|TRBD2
TGTGCCAGCAGCATAGGGACTATCCAAGAGACCCAGTACTTC
CASSIGTIQETQYF
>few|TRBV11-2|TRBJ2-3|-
TGTGCCAGCAGCTTAGACGGCGCGACAGATACGCAGTATTTT
CASSLDGATDTQYF
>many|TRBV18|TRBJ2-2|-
TGTGCCAGCTCACCAACTTTGGGTGCCGGGGAGCTGTTTTTT
CASSPTLGAGELFF
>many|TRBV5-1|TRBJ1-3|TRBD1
TGCGCCAGCAGCATCGGACAGGGGACGGGGGACACCATATATTTT
CASSIGQGTGDTIYF
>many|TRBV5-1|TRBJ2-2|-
TGCGCCAGCAGCTTGAGAAGCGCGAACACCGGGGAGCTGTTTTTT
CASSLRSANTGELFF
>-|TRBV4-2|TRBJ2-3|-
TGTGCCAGCAGCCAAGATGGGTCCGCGCCAGATACGCAGTATTTT
CASSQDGSAPDTQYF
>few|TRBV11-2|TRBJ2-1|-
TGTGCCAGCAGCTTAGACTGGGATGAGCAGTTCTTC
CASSLDWDEQFF
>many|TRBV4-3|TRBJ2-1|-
TGCGCCAGCAGCCAACGAAGGGGCAATGAGCAGTTCTTC
CASSQRRGNEQFF
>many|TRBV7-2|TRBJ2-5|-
TGTGCCAGCAAGGTATTTGGGGAGACCCAGTACTTC
CASKVFGETQYF
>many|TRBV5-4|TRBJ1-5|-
TGTGCCAGCAGCTTGGACGTTAATCAGCCCCAGCATTTT
CASSLDVNQPQHF
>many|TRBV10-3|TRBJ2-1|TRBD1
TGTGCCATCGGCCCGGGGACAGGGAATGAGCAGTTCTTC
CAIGPGTGNEQFF
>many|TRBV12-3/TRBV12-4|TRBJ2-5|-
TGTGCCAGCAGTTTAGTAGGACAGATCCAAGAGACCCAGTACTTC
CASSLVGQIQETQYF
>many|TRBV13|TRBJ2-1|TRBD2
TGTGCCAGCAGCTTGCGGCTAGCGGACTACAATGAGCAGTTCTTC
CASSLRLADYNEQFF
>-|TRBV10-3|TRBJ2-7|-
TGTGCCATCAGTGAACAGGGTATGAACGAGCAGTACTTC
CAISEQGMNEQYF
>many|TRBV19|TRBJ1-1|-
TGTGCCACCCAGACAGACCCGGGAACTGAAGCTTTCTTT
CATQTDPGTEAFF
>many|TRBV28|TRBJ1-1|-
TGTGCCAGCAGTCTCCGACAGGTAACTGAAGCTTTCTTT
CASSLRQVTEAFF
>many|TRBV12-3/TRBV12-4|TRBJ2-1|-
TGTGCCAGCAGTTTAGTTGGTGGGGATGAGCAGTTCTTC
CASSLVGGDEQFF
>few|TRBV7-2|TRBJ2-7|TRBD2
TGTGCCAGCAGTAAAGCGGGGGGATCGTCCTACGAGCAGTACTTC
CASSKAGGSSYEQYF
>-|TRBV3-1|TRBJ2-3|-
TGTGCCAGCAGCCGCAAAGCCGCAGATACGCAGTATTTT
CASSRKAADTQYF
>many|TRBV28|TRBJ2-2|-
TGTGCCAGCAGTTCCCCGGGGAGAGGCGGCTCGAACACCGGGGAGCTGTTTTTT
CASSSPGRGGSNTGELFF
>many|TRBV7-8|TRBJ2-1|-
TGTGCCAGCAGCTTAGCGAGCGATGAGCAGTTCTTC
CASSLASDEQFF
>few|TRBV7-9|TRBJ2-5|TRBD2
TGTGCCAGCAGCCCTAGCGGGATCGCACAGTACTTC
CASSPSGIAQYF
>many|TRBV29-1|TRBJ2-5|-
TGCAGCGTTGAATGGACAGCCCATCAAGAGACCCAGTACTTC
CSVEWTAHQETQYF
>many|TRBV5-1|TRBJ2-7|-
TGCGCCAGCAGCTTCCTTCAGGGGGAGCAGTACTTC
CASSFLQGEQYF
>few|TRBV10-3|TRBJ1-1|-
TGTGCCATCTCGGACCGGAGTACTGAAGCTTTCTTT
CAISDRSTEAFF
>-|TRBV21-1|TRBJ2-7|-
TGTGCCAGCAGCAAAGGAAGACAGATTGCCTACGAGCAGTACTTC
CASSKGRQIAYEQYF
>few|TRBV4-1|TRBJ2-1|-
TGCGCCAGCAGCCAGGCAACTACGACCTCCTACAATGAGCAGTTCTTC
CASSQATTTSYNEQFF
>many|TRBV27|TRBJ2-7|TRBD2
TGTGCCAGCAGTTCCACTAGCGGGAGTTACTTCGAGCAGTACTTC
CASSSTSGSYFEQYF
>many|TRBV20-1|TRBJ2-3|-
TGCAGTGCTAGAGATTACTTTAGCACAGATACGCAGTATTTT
CSARDYFSTDTQYF
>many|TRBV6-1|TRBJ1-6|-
TGTGCCAGCAGTGAAGCCAGGACAGTCTCTAATTCACCCCTCCACTTT
CASSEARTVSNSPLHF
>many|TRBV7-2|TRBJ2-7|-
TGTGCCAGCAGCTTTGCCGCGGAACCCCCCAGGGAGCAGTACTTC
CASSFAAEPPREQYF
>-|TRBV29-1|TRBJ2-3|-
TGCAGCGTCGACGCAGGCGGGAGCACAGATACGCAGTATTTT
CSVDAGGSTDTQYF
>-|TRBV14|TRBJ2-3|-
TGTGCCAGCAACCAAGGGGCCACAGATACGCAGTATTTT
CASNQGATDTQYF
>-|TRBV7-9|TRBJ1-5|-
TGTGCCAGCAGCGCAGGGAGGTTTGAGCCCCAGCATTTT
CASSAGRFEPQHF
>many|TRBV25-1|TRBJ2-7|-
TGTGCCAGCAGTGCGACGGGACTTCGGGAGCAGTACTTC
CASSATGLREQYF
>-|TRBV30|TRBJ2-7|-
TGTGCCTGGAGTGTAGGTCTTAGGTCCTACGAGCAGTACTTC
CAWSVGLRSYEQYF
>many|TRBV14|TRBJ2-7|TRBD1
TGTGCCAGCAGCCGGACAGGGGGCAACGAGCAGTACTTC
CASSRTGGNEQYF
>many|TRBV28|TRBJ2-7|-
TGTGCCAGCAGCGACCCTAGAAAGGAGCAGTACTTC
CASSDPRKEQYF
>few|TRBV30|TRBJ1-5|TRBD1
TGTGCCTGGAGCATGGGGCAGGGGGGCAATCAGCCCCAGCATTTT
CAWSMGQGGNQPQHF
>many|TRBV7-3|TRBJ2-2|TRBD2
TGTGCCAGCAGCTTCCGGACTAGCTCGGACACCGGGGAGCTGTTTTTT
CASSFRTSSDTGELFF
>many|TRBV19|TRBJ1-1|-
TGTGCCAGTAGTAATCCGGGGACGAACACTGAAGCTTTCTTT
CASSNPGTNTEAFF
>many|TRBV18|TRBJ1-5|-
TGTGCCAGCTCACCCAGCCATAGCAATCAGCCCCAGCATTTT
CASSPSHSNQPQHF
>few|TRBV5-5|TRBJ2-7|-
TGTGCCAGCAGCTTGGGGGGCGACTACGAGCAGTACTTC
CASSLGGDYEQYF
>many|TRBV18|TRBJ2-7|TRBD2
TGTGCCAGCTCATTTGGGCCCCCGGCGGCGGGAGGTACCTACGAGCAGTACTTC
CASSFGPPAAGGTYEQYF
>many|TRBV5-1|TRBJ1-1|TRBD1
TGCGCCAGCAGGCGAATGGATACAGGGGGCCGGACTGAAGCTTTCTTT
CASRRMDTGGRTEAFF
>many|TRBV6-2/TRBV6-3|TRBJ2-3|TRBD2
TGTGCCAGCAGTTCCGCCACTAGTAGCGGGAGATGGACGCAGTATTTT
CASSSATSSGRWTQYF
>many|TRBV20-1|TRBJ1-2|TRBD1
TGCAGTGCTAGATCGGGACAGATCAACTATGGCTACACCTTC
CSARSGQINYGYTF
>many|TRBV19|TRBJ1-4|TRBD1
TGTGCCAGTAGTATCAACAGGGGGAATGAAAAACTGTTTTTT
CASSINRGNEKLFF
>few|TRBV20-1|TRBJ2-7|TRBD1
TGCAGTGCACCGGACAGGGCAACCTACGAGCAGTACTTC
CSAPDRATYEQYF
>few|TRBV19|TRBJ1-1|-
TGTGCCAGTAGTTTCCCTACAGGGCTGGGCACTGAAGCTTTCTTT
CASSFPTGLGTEAFF
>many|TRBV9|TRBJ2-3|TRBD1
TGTGCCAGCAGCGCGGACAGGGGGGAAACAGATACGCAGTATTTT
CASSADRGETDTQYF
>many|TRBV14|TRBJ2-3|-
TGTGCCAGCAGCCGACACCAACGCACAGATACGCAGTATTTT
CASSRHQRTDTQYF
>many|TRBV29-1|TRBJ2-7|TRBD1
TGCAGCGTTGAAGATCAGGGGGCTTGGGAGCAGTACTTC
CSVEDQGAWEQYF
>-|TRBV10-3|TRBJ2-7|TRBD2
TGTGCCATCAGTGATCTTTCTAGCGGGGCTCACGAGCAGTACTTC
CAISDLSSGAHEQYF